This TCR beta chain was obtained from a study of blood T cell repertoires in COVID-19. Study background: The samples span acute and convalescent COVID-19 from the United States, Italy and Spain.

The CDR3 length is 15 residues. Germline CDR1 MNHEY, CDR2 SVGAGI. Trimming took 7 bases from V and 1 from J, leaving 17 bases between them. Here immunoSEQ multiplex PCR was the method, and the copy in TCRdb shows in-frame clones only, minus some. The sample records 93,000 or so clones, 85% to 90% being singletons. This clone was seen a single time. The chain employs TRBV6-5 and TRBJ2-7; possible D gene TRBD2, 6 bases. Input material: peripheral blood. The receptor comes from a human donor in a cohort sampled during active COVID-19. The CDR3 loop reads CASTYGDSLSYEQYF. The CDR3 DNA is TGTGCCAGCACCTACGGGGACTCCCTGTCCTACGAGCAGTACTTC.